One and the same sample provided the 21 T cell receptor beta chains below, sequenced in a study of blood T cell repertoires in COVID-19. Profiling relied on immunoSEQ multiplex PCR, and the TCRdb table lists in-frame clones only, not all of them. The sample shows 150,000 or so clones, about 87% of them seen only once. Sequenced material: peripheral blood. Receptor source: a man aged 55 to 70 with COVID-19, enrolled during active disease.

This clone came up a few times. The chain combines TRBV4-1 with TRBJ1-2, with D possibly matching TRBD1 (5 bases). The CDR3 has 15 residues. V was trimmed by 1 base and J by 2 bases, leaving 11 bases between them. Germline V gene sequence: CDR1 MGHRA, CDR2 YSYEKL. The chain's CDR3 is CASSQAQGLNYGYTF. The DNA of the CDR3 is TGCGCCAGCAGCCAAGCTCAGGGTCTGAACTATGGCTACACCTTC.

In this sample, this clone turned up once. The rearrangement uses TRBV18 and TRBJ2-7; maybe TRBD1 (5 bases). V was clipped by 1 base and J by 0 bases, with 13 bases between them. The CDR3 has 16 residues. Germline V lookup: CDR1 KGHSH, CDR2 LQKENI. The CDR3 nucleotides are TGTGCCAGCTCACCACAAGGGGTAGAGAGCTCCTACGAGCAGTACTTC. It is translated as CASSPQGVESSYEQYF.

In its sample, this clone was seen once. This sequence joins TRBV5-8 and TRBJ1-6; D not resolved. V was pared by 2 bases and J by 0 bases, with 6 bases between. There are 15 residues in the CDR3. The germline V gene has CDR1 SGHTS and CDR2 YDEGEE. CDR3 DNA: TGTGCCAGCAGCTTACAGAGCTCCTATAATTCACCCCTCCACTTT. Translating it yields CASSLQSSYNSPLHF.

This clone was counted a few times. The V gene is TRBV29-1, the J gene TRBJ1-4; 10 bases align to TRBD1. Trimming took 5 bases from V and 7 from J; bases not matched to a gene: 7. The CDR3 is made up of 14 amino acids. Germline V CDR1 and CDR2: SQVTM, ANQGSEA. The CDR3 reads CSVLRQGASEKLFF. Here the CDR3 DNA reads TGCAGCGTTTTAAGACAGGGGGCTTCTGAAAAACTGTTTTTT.

This clone appeared a few times. The chain carries TRBV2 and TRBJ2-7; the D gene is possibly TRBD2 (6 bases). Germline V gene data show CDR1 as SNHLY and CDR2 as FYNNEI. This CDR3 contains 15 residues. V was clipped by 7 bases and J by 4 bases, with 20 bases between them. The CDR3 coding sequence is TGTGCCAGCAACCCTCGCGTGACGGGAGTTTACGAGCAGTACTTC. It yields the protein CASNPRVTGVYEQYF.

The chain combines TRBV25-1 with TRBJ1-6, with D perhaps matching TRBD1 (6 bases). CDR3 length: 17 amino acids. The germline V gene has CDR1 MGHDK and CDR2 SYGVNS. Trimming removed 6 bases from V and 7 bases from J, with 22 bases in between. Here the CDR3 DNA reads TGTGCCAGCAGGAGGACCTCCTCGGGACAAGGAAATTCACCCCTCCACTTT. As protein: CASRRTSSGQGNSPLHF.

Only a few counts were recorded for this clone. The chain is built from TRBV30 and TRBJ1-1, with D possibly TRBD1 on 6 matching bases. Germline CDR1 GTSNPN, CDR2 SVGIG (reference sequence). V lost 4 bases and J lost 2, with 8 bases in between. The CDR3 extends over 12 amino acids. The CDR3 nucleotides read TGTGCCTGGAACAGGGTAAACACTGAAGCTTTCTTT. This gives the protein CAWNRVNTEAFF.

The rearrangement uses TRBV29-1 and TRBJ1-6; D unclear. Germline assignment: CDR1 SQVTM and CDR2 ANQGSEA. The CDR3 consists of 13 residues. Trimming took off 8 bases at V and 7 bases at J, with 15 bases between the two ends. The CDR3 is CSFREGNNSPLHF. DNA for the CDR3: TGCAGCTTCCGGGAGGGTAACAATTCACCCCTCCACTTT. The full variable domain, in which reference TRBV29-1 and TRBJ1-6 provide the parts outside the CDR3, is SAVISQKPSRDICQRGTSLTIQCQVDSQVTMMFWYRQQPGQSLTLIATANQGSEATYESGFVIDKFPISRPNLTFSTLTVSNMSPEDSSIYLCSFREGNNSPLHFGNGTRLTVT.

This chain uses TRBV7-9 with TRBJ1-2, with D perhaps TRBD1 (5 bases). Trimming took 5 bases from V and 3 from J, leaving 10 bases between them. There are 13 residues in the CDR3. Germline CDR1 is SEHNR and CDR2 is FQNEAQ (reference sequence). CDR3 protein: CASSNGGDYGYTF. CDR3 in DNA: TGTGCCAGCAGCAACGGGGGGGACTATGGCTACACCTTC.

The chain has TRBV19 and TRBJ1-4; 8 bases fit TRBD1. V shed 5 bases, J shed 8 bases, and the junction held 7 bases outside the gene matches. The CDR3 runs 14 residues. The V gene's germline CDR1 is LNHDA and CDR2 SQIVND (reference sequence). CDR3: CASSAGTGGEKLFF. Here the CDR3 DNA reads TGTGCCAGTAGTGCCGGGACAGGTGGGGAAAAACTGTTTTTT. Looking up the rest from reference TRBV19 and TRBJ1-4 gives the full variable domain: DGGITQSPKYLFRKEGQNVTLSCEQNLNHDAMYWYRQDPGQGLRLIYYSQIVNDFQKGDIAEGYSVSREKKESFPLTVTSAQKNPTAFYLCASSAGTGGEKLFFGSGTQLSVL.

This chain connects TRBV10-2 to TRBJ2-7; 10 bases are shared with TRBD1. Losses at the gene ends were 5 bases for V and 0 bases for J; bases not matched to a gene: 1. This CDR3 has 14 amino acids. Germline V lookup: CDR1 WSHSY, CDR2 SAAADI. CDR3 loop: CASSRQGASYEQYF. The CDR3 nucleotides are TGCGCCAGCAGTCGACAGGGGGCCTCCTACGAGCAGTACTTC.

The chain employs TRBV7-9 and TRBJ2-3; D ambiguous. The CDR3 has 14 residues. The ends were cut back, 1 base at V and 4 bases at J, with 9 bases in the middle. Germline lookup yields CDR1 SEHNR and CDR2 FQNEAQ (reference sequence). The CDR3 loop is CASSLGIGSDTQYF. In nucleotides, the CDR3 is TGTGCCAGCAGCTTAGGTATTGGCTCAGATACGCAGTATTTT.

The chain is built from TRBV7-8 and TRBJ1-2; 8 bases align to TRBD1. With V trimmed by 1 base and J by 4 bases, 8 bases remained unmatched. CDR1 is SGHVS, CDR2 FQNEAQ, per germline. The CDR3 is 16 amino acids. The CDR3 loop reads CASSLVPGGNGYGYTF. Here the CDR3 DNA reads TGTGCCAGCAGCTTAGTTCCAGGGGGCAATGGCTATGGCTACACCTTC.

The chain recombines TRBV19 with TRBJ1-1; weak D call: TRBD1 (6 bases). The V gene lost 4 bases and the J gene lost 0 bases, with 9 bases spanning the gap. This CDR3 has 14 residues. The germline V gene encodes CDR1 LNHDA and CDR2 SQIVND (reference sequence). The CDR3 DNA reads TGTGCCAGTAGTACCCAGGGGATGAACACTGAAGCTTTCTTT. It is translated as CASSTQGMNTEAFF.

The chain carries TRBV19 and TRBJ2-7; D possibly corresponds to TRBD1 (6 bases). V lost 6 bases and J lost 0, with 9 bases in between. Germline CDR1 reads LNHDA; CDR2 reads SQIVND (reference sequence). The CDR3 is 13 residues long. CDR3 loop: CASSTQGSYEQYF. The CDR3 coding sequence is TGTGCCAGTAGCACACAGGGCTCCTACGAGCAGTACTTC. Together with reference TRBV19 and TRBJ2-7, the CDR3 gives the full variable domain: DGGITQSPKYLFRKEGQNVTLSCEQNLNHDAMYWYRQDPGQGLRLIYYSQIVNDFQKGDIAEGYSVSREKKESFPLTVTSAQKNPTAFYLCASSTQGSYEQYFGPGTRLTVT.

The chain couples TRBV6-6 to TRBJ1-6; 11 bases agree with TRBD1. Losses at the gene ends were 6 bases for V and 10 bases for J; bases not matched to a gene: 5. The CDR3 loop spans 14 amino acids. The germline CDR1 and CDR2 sequences are MNHNY and SVGAGI (reference sequence). Written as DNA, the CDR3 is TGTGCCAGCAGGGGGGACAGGGGGAAGTCACCCCTCCACTTT. This codes for CASRGDRGKSPLHF.

This clone has just a few counts. In nucleotides, the CDR3 is TGTGCCAGCAGAGGAACAGGGAATTCACCCCTCCACTTT. This encodes CASRGTGNSPLHF. The chain joins TRBV7-2 to TRBJ1-6, with D tentatively TRBD1 (6 bases). Germline-derived CDR1 and CDR2 are SGHTA and FQGNSA. Trimming shortened V by 6 bases and J by 7 bases, and 10 bases separated the two germline ends. The CDR3 runs 13 residues.

V and J are TRBV21-1 and TRBJ1-3; TRBD1, the table's D call, was not compared with the DNA. TRBV21-1 is a documented pseudogene. The CDR3 is 16 amino acids. CDR3 DNA sequence: TGTGCCAGCAGCAAATTCCGCAGGTACGTTGGAAACACCATATATTTT. Translating it yields CASSKFRRYVGNTIYF.

This chain uses TRBV12-5 with TRBJ1-3, with 7 nucleotides matching TRBD1. Germline assignment: CDR1 LGHNT and CDR2 FRNRAP. Trimming at V came to 3 bases and at J to 4 bases, leaving 18 bases not matched to a gene. This CDR3 region has 19 residues. CDR3 nucleotides: TGTGCTAGTGGTTTAATAGAACCGAGGGGGCAATTGAGGGGAAACACCATATATTTT. This translates into CASGLIEPRGQLRGNTIYF.

This chain uses TRBV6-5 with TRBJ2-7; the D gene is possibly TRBD2 (6 bases). V gave up 6 bases and J gave up 6 bases, with 15 bases separating them. CDR3 length: 13 amino acids. CDR1 is MNHEY, CDR2 SVGAGI, per germline. The CDR3 nucleotides read TGTGCCAGCAGCGTACTAGCTAACGGCGAGCAGTACTTC. Protein sequence: CASSVLANGEQYF.

This chain connects TRBV6-5 to TRBJ1-1; D is uncertain. Trimming took off 6 bases at V and 0 bases at J, with 11 bases between the two ends. This CDR3 region has 14 residues. Germline V gene sequence: CDR1 MNHEY, CDR2 SVGAGI. This CDR3 reads CASSFGLMNTEAFF. CDR3 coding DNA: TGTGCCAGCAGCTTTGGACTGATGAACACTGAAGCTTTCTTT.